The 19 T cell receptor beta chains given below trace back to one sample, sequenced in a study of T cells expressing NK-cell markers. TCRdb re-called the 5' RACE reads and shows each CDR3 protein once, DNA omitted. The sample table sets out around 100,000 distinct CDR3 sequences. Sequenced input: blood T cells: a sorted CD56 or NKG2C T cell subset, CD4+ or CD8+ T cells, or bulk PBMC T cells (not recorded which). The receptors originated from a woman between 18 and 70 years old in good health.

This chain uses TRBV20-1 with TRBJ2-5; TCRdb indicates TRBD2, and absent DNA this call remains unverified. The CDR3 is made up of 18 amino acids. From germline, CDR1 is DFQATT and CDR2 SNEGSKA (reference sequence). This CDR3 reads CSARADGLAVPGGETQYF.

The chain links TRBV6-2 or TRBV6-3 to TRBJ1-5. This CDR3 region has 13 residues. Germline lookup yields CDR1 MNHEY and CDR2 SVGEGT. This CDR3 reads CASTENGDQPQHF.

The V gene is TRBV11-2, the J gene TRBJ2-1; no DNA is available, so the TRBD2 call from TCRdb remains unchecked. Per germline, CDR1 SGHAT and CDR2 FQNNGV. The CDR3 totals 15 residues. The CDR3 sequence: CASSLLLGSDDEQFF.

The chain couples TRBV5-1 to TRBJ1-2. The germline V gene has CDR1 SGHRS and CDR2 YFSETQ. This CDR3 comprises 13 residues. CDR3 region: CASSLEGNYGYTF.

The chain recombines TRBV19 with TRBJ2-1; the D gene TCRdb calls, TRBD1, cannot be checked with no DNA. CDR3 length equals 14 residues. In germline, CDR1 is LNHDA, CDR2 SQIVND (reference sequence). CDR3 protein: CASSILTGNNEQFF.

This chain's CDR3 is CATSGLEDRGGEAFF. The gene calls are TRBV24-1 and TRBJ1-1; TCRdb outputs TRBD1, but without DNA this stays unchecked. This CDR3 has 15 residues. The germline CDR1 and CDR2 sequences are KGHDR and SFDVKD.

This rearrangement joins TRBV19 to TRBJ1-2; with no DNA, the TCRdb D assignment of TRBD1 cannot be verified. The CDR3 covers 16 residues. The germline V gene encodes CDR1 LNHDA and CDR2 SQIVND (reference sequence). This CDR3 reads CASSPRGTAYHYGYTF.

This chain connects TRBV7-9 to TRBJ1-4; TCRdb's D call, TRBD1, is unchecked because there is no DNA. Germline V CDR1 and CDR2: SEHNR, FQNEAQ (reference sequence). This CDR3 contains 15 residues. CDR3 sequence reads: CASSLDPGDNEKLFF.

The chain combines TRBV7-8 with TRBJ2-7. CDR3 size: 13 residues. CDR1 is SGHVS, CDR2 FQNEAQ, per germline. Here the CDR3 reads CASTTAGSYEQYF. The full variable domain, completed using reference TRBV7-8 and TRBJ2-7, is GAGVSQSPRYKVAKRGQDVALRCDPISGHVSLFWYQQALGQGPEFLTYFQNEAQLDKSGLPSDRFFAERPEGSVSTLKIQRTQQEDSAVYLCASTTAGSYEQYFGPGTRLTVT.

The chain uses TRBV20-1 and TRBJ2-1; absent DNA, TCRdb's TRBD1 call cannot be checked. The CDR3 extends over 11 amino acids. CDR1 is DFQATT, CDR2 SNEGSKA, per germline (reference sequence). The CDR3 here is CSARVGTQQFF.

The chain links TRBV9 to TRBJ1-5; TCRdb returns TRBD1, unconfirmable since there is no DNA. Germline-derived CDR1 and CDR2 are SGDLS and YYNGEE. CDR3 length: 14 residues. CDR3 sequence reads: CASSTGQGHQPQHF.

The rearrangement uses TRBV19 and TRBJ1-5. CDR3 length: 13 residues. The germline V gene has CDR1 LNHDA and CDR2 SQIVND (reference sequence). CDR3 protein: CASSSARDQPQHF. The variable domain in full, with the rest retrieved from reference TRBV19 and TRBJ1-5, is DGGITQSPKYLFRKEGQNVTLSCEQNLNHDAMYWYRQDPGQGLRLIYYSQIVNDFQKGDIAEGYSVSREKKESFPLTVTSAQKNPTAFYLCASSSARDQPQHFGDGTRLSIL.

The chain links TRBV7-8 to TRBJ1-1; with no DNA, the TCRdb D assignment of TRBD1 cannot be verified. Germline V gene lookup returns CDR1 SGHVS and CDR2 FQNEAQ. CDR3 size: 14 residues. The CDR3 sequence: CASIKTALNTEAFF.

The chain uses TRBV2 and TRBJ2-3. Germline V gene lookup returns CDR1 SNHLY and CDR2 FYNNEI. This CDR3 is 12 amino acids long. CDR3 loop: CASSDPADTQYF. Supplemented by reference TRBV2 and TRBJ2-3, the full variable domain reads EPEVTQTPSHQVTQMGQEVILRCVPISNHLYFYWYRQILGQKVEFLVSFYNNEISEKSEIFDDQFSVERPDGSNFTLKIRSTKLEDSAMYFCASSDPADTQYFGPGTRLTVL.

This rearrangement joins TRBV5-6 to TRBJ2-1; TCRdb's D call, TRBD1, is unchecked because there is no DNA. This CDR3 region has 15 residues. The germline V gene encodes CDR1 SGHDT and CDR2 YYEEEE. CDR3 in amino acids: CASSLGEQGRREQFF.

CDR3 sequence reads: CASSFREAAEAFF. V gene TRBV27 combines with J gene TRBJ1-1. The germline CDR1 and CDR2 sequences are MNHEY and SMNVEV (reference sequence). The CDR3 has 13 residues.

This chain connects TRBV6-2 or TRBV6-3 to TRBJ2-3; no DNA is available, so the TRBD2 call from TCRdb remains unchecked. Germline V CDR1 and CDR2: MNHEY, SVGEGT. The CDR3 contains 18 residues. The CDR3 reads CASSLTLAGGPGADTQYF.

The chain combines TRBV15 with TRBJ1-5; absent DNA, TCRdb's TRBD1 call cannot be checked. CDR3 length equals 17 residues. From germline, CDR1 is LNHNV and CDR2 YYDKDF (reference sequence). CDR3 protein: CATSRDWRPGETQPQHF.

The chain uses TRBV12-3 or TRBV12-4 and TRBJ2-1; the D gene TCRdb calls, TRBD2, cannot be checked with no DNA. This CDR3 has 13 residues. The chain's CDR3 is CASRPGGPNEQFF.